These T cell receptor beta chains were read from a single sample in a study of control samples from healthy donors and cancer patients. Sequencing was performed with immunoSEQ multiplex PCR; in TCRdb, only in-frame clones are kept and a portion is missing. This sample has about 120,000 clones; about 90% occur once, and the top ten carry around 1.8%. Source material: blood. These receptors were taken from a man younger than 35 in good health. The CDR3 runs from the conserved cysteine through the conserved F or W. D genes are given only for firm matches. Size is omitted from some rows. Given values are once, few, many or a class for expanded clones.

v_gene	j_gene	abundance	d_gene	CDR3nt	CDR3aa
TRBV2	TRBJ2-3	once	TRBD2	TGTGCCAGCAGTGTTATAGCGGGAGGGCCACGGACAGATACGCAGTATTTT	CASSVIAGGPRTDTQYF
TRBV27	TRBJ1-2	-	-	TGTGCCAGCAGTTTATCTCGGACAGTTCATGGCTACACCTTC	CASSLSRTVHGYTF
TRBV28	TRBJ1-2	-	TRBD1	TGTGCCAGCAGTTTATTCAGTGCGGGACAGACGAAGGGCTACACCTTC	CASSLFSAGQTKGYTF
TRBV3-1/TRBV3-2	TRBJ2-5	-	-	TGTGCCAGCAGCCAAGATTCCCGGCAGCTACAAGGGACCCAGTACTTC	CASSQDSRQLQGTQYF
TRBV14	TRBJ2-2	-	-	TGTGCCAGCAGCCAAGAGACAGACACCGGGGAGCTGTTTTTT	CASSQETDTGELFF
TRBV5-1	TRBJ2-5	-	TRBD2	TGCGCCAGCAGCTTGGTGGGCGCGGGAGGGAAGACCCAGTACTTC	CASSLVGAGGKTQYF
TRBV6-1	TRBJ1-4	-	-	TGTGCCAGCAGTGAGGGTGAAAAACTGTTTTTT	CASSEGEKLFF
TRBV18	TRBJ2-3	-	-	TGTGCCAGCTCACCTACGAGGCCAGATACGCAGTATTTT	CASSPTRPDTQYF
TRBV7-9	TRBJ1-2	-	TRBD1	TGTGCCAGCAGCTCAACAATGGACAGGGGTCCCTATGGCTACACCTTC	CASSSTMDRGPYGYTF
TRBV29-1	TRBJ2-3	-	TRBD2	TGCAGCGTGAGAAGCCGGGAGGTTTGGACAGATACGCAGTATTTT	CSVRSREVWTDTQYF
TRBV7-2	TRBJ2-7	-	-	TGTGCCAGCAGCCATTCCACCTACGAGCAGTACTTC	CASSHSTYEQYF
TRBV7-6	TRBJ1-5	-	-	TGTGCCAGCAGCTTAGGGGGCCAGCCCCAGCATTTT	CASSLGGQPQHF
TRBV14	TRBJ2-1	-	-	TGTGCCAGCAGCTTAGGGGTGAGCTCCTACAATGAGCAGTTCTTC	CASSLGVSSYNEQFF
TRBV9	TRBJ2-1	-	-	TGTGCCAGCAGTTTCGGGACCGCCTACAATGAGCAGTTCTTC	CASSFGTAYNEQFF
TRBV28	TRBJ2-7	-	-	TGTGCCAGCAGTTTTGACTCCGCCAGGACCTACGAGCAGTACTTC	CASSFDSARTYEQYF
TRBV19	TRBJ1-5	-	TRBD1	TGTGCCAGTAGTATAAGGGACAGGGAAGAAGGCAATCAGCCCCAGCATTTT	CASSIRDREEGNQPQHF
TRBV30	TRBJ2-5	-	-	TGTGCCTGGACTACAGGGTTGGAGACCCAGTACTTC	CAWTTGLETQYF
TRBV11-2	TRBJ1-4	-	-	TGTGCCAGCAGCCTGAACGTTAAGGCAACTAATGAAAAACTGTTTTTT	CASSLNVKATNEKLFF
TRBV24-1	TRBJ2-7	-	TRBD1	TGTGCCACCAGATCAGCCACGGGACAGGGTAATAACGAGCAGTACTTC	CATRSATGQGNNEQYF
TRBV9	TRBJ1-4	-	-	TGTGCCAGCAGCGGAGGGGTGGGCCCAAATGAAAAACTGTTTTTT	CASSGGVGPNEKLFF
TRBV7-9	TRBJ1-5	-	-	TGTGCCAGCAGCCCGGGGGTTGGCGCAGGGAAAAATCAGCCCCAGCATTTT	CASSPGVGAGKNQPQHF
TRBV7-8	TRBJ1-2	-	-	TGTGCCAGCAGCCGGACAAGGGATGGCTACACCTTC	CASSRTRDGYTF